These T cell receptor beta chains were read from a single sample in a study of T cell changes during pregnancy in multiple sclerosis. Here immunoSEQ multiplex PCR was the method, and the copy in TCRdb shows in-frame clones only, minus some. This table holds around 57,000 clones, about 88% found once. Material: peripheral blood, obtained in the first trimester of pregnancy. These receptors were obtained from a female donor with multiple sclerosis, enrolled in a pregnancy study. Each CDR3 is given with its conserved first and last residue. D genes are given only for firm matches. Size values are once, few and many counts, or a class for expanded clones, and some rows have none.

TRBV7-9	NA	TRBJ1-6	NA	CASSLNSYNSPLHF	TGTGCCAGCAGCTTAAATAGCTATAATTCACCCCTCCACTTT
TRBV11-1	NA	TRBJ1-6	NA	CASSLNQEGVSPLHF	TGTGCCAGCAGCTTAAATCAAGAAGGGGTTTCACCCCTCCACTTT
TRBV29-1	NA	TRBJ1-2	NA	CSVGSVYGYTF	TGCAGCGTTGGGTCAGTCTATGGCTACACCTTC
TRBV6-4	TRBD2	TRBJ2-3	NA	CASSAGLAGGPDTQYF	TGTGCCAGCAGCGCAGGACTAGCGGGGGGGCCAGATACGCAGTATTTT
TRBV29-1	NA	TRBJ1-1	NA	CSVGVSQPTEAFF	TGCAGCGTCGGAGTTTCCCAACCCACTGAAGCTTTCTTT
TRBV19	TRBD1	TRBJ1-2	NA	CASSIGTVVHGYTF	TGTGCCAGTAGTATCGGGACAGTCGTACATGGCTACACCTTC
TRBV6-6	NA	TRBJ2-2	few	CASSLPRSANTGELFF	TGTGCCAGCAGCTTACCCCGGAGCGCGAACACCGGGGAGCTGTTTTTT
TRBV27	NA	TRBJ1-6	NA	CASSLGQGGSPLHF	TGTGCCAGTTCGCTCGGTCAGGGTGGTTCACCCCTCCACTTT
TRBV10-1	NA	TRBJ2-7	NA	CASLDKTYEQYF	TGCGCCAGCCTGGACAAGACCTACGAGCAGTACTTC
TRBV9	NA	TRBJ1-1	NA	CASSPGLGAEAEAFF	TGTGCCAGCAGCCCTGGGCTTGGGGCTGAGGCTGAAGCTTTCTTT
TRBV19	NA	TRBJ2-7	NA	CASSMAGGPTYEQYF	TGTGCCAGTAGTATGGCCGGGGGACCCACCTACGAGCAGTACTTC
TRBV18	NA	TRBJ1-2	NA	CASSPSDSNYGYTF	TGTGCCAGCTCACCATCGGACAGTAACTATGGCTACACCTTC
TRBV5-1	NA	TRBJ1-1	NA	CASSPLSDTEAFF	TGCGCCAGCAGCCCACTTTCGGACACTGAAGCTTTCTTT
TRBV6-5	NA	TRBJ1-4	once	CASSTGATNEKLFF	TGTGCCAGCAGCACGGGTGCAACTAATGAAAAACTGTTTTTT
TRBV29-1	TRBD1	TRBJ2-7	once	CSARQGAYEQYF	TGCAGCGCGAGACAGGGAGCCTACGAGCAGTACTTC
TRBV19	NA	TRBJ2-5	NA	CASSIGEGSAGETQYF	TGTGCCAGTAGTATCGGAGAGGGTTCCGCTGGAGAGACCCAGTACTTC
TRBV19	TRBD1	TRBJ1-3	NA	CASSIDLFGGQGRSGNTIYF	TGTGCCAGTAGTATAGATCTCTTCGGGGGACAGGGACGCTCTGGAAACACCATATATTTT
TRBV6-5	NA	TRBJ2-7	few	CASSPTVPPYEQYF	TGTGCCAGCAGCCCGACAGTTCCTCCCTACGAGCAGTACTTC
TRBV6-4	NA	TRBJ1-2	once	CASSEQGDSGYTF	TGTGCCAGCAGTGAACAGGGAGATTCCGGCTACACCTTC
TRBV5-6	NA	TRBJ1-1	NA	CASSLSGGTYEAFF	TGTGCCAGCAGCTTGTCGGGGGGCACCTATGAAGCTTTCTTT
TRBV5-6	TRBD1	TRBJ1-1	NA	CASSHPGTGATEAFF	TGTGCCAGCAGCCACCCCGGGACAGGGGCCACTGAAGCTTTCTTT
TRBV7-3	TRBD1	TRBJ1-6	NA	CASSSRGTAKDSPLHF	TGTGCCAGCAGCTCAAGGGGGACAGCAAAGGATTCACCCCTCCACTTT
TRBV5-5	NA	TRBJ2-7	NA	CASRRRDISYEQYF	TGTGCCAGCAGACGCCGGGACATTTCCTACGAGCAGTACTTC
TRBV4-1	NA	TRBJ2-3	NA	CASSPTAGANLITDTQYF	TGCGCCAGCAGCCCAACAGCTGGGGCTAACCTTATCACAGATACGCAGTATTTT
TRBV30	NA	TRBJ2-7	NA	CAWITGGNPRGEQYF	TGTGCCTGGATCACAGGAGGGAACCCTCGAGGCGAGCAGTACTTC
TRBV7-2	NA	TRBJ1-5	few	CASSPGQGQPQHF	TGTGCCAGCAGCCCAGGGCAGGGTCAGCCCCAGCATTTT
TRBV4-3	TRBD2	TRBJ2-3	NA	CASSPTGAGGSYTQYF	TGCGCCAGCAGCCCCACCGGGGCGGGGGGTTCGTATACGCAGTATTTT
TRBV5-1	NA	TRBJ1-1	NA	CASSLEVGVGDTEAFF	TGCGCCAGCAGCTTGGAAGTAGGGGTTGGAGACACTGAAGCTTTCTTT
TRBV4-3	NA	TRBJ1-2	once	CASSQEGGGSRSSYTF	TGCGCCAGCAGCCAAGAAGGTGGTGGTAGCCGTTCGAGCTACACCTTC
TRBV5-1	NA	TRBJ2-7	NA	CASSSGHTYEQYF	TGCGCCAGCAGTAGCGGCCACACCTACGAGCAGTACTTC
TRBV30	TRBD1	TRBJ1-2	NA	CAWSNGQGEGYTF	TGTGCCTGGAGTAACGGGCAGGGGGAGGGCTACACCTTC
TRBV27	NA	TRBJ1-2	NA	CASRDSYGYTF	TGTGCCAGCAGGGACAGCTATGGCTACACCTTC
TRBV19	NA	TRBJ2-7	NA	CASSMGHQYEQYF	TGTGCCAGTAGTATGGGACACCAGTACGAGCAGTACTTC
TRBV2	NA	TRBJ1-1	NA	CASRGGGGQNTEAFF	TGTGCCAGCAGGGGCGGCGGGGGCCAAAACACTGAAGCTTTCTTT
TRBV7-7	NA	TRBJ2-2	NA	CASSLGPGESGELFF	TGTGCCAGCAGCTTAGGTCCAGGGGAAAGCGGGGAGCTGTTTTTT
TRBV4-2	TRBD2	TRBJ2-1	NA	CASSQNLAGYNEQFF	TGTGCCAGCAGCCAAAATCTAGCGGGGTACAATGAGCAGTTCTTC
TRBV4-2	NA	TRBJ1-5	NA	CASSPFGGGSNQPQHF	TGTGCCAGCAGCCCCTTTGGGGGAGGAAGCAATCAGCCCCAGCATTTT
TRBV27	TRBD2	TRBJ2-7	NA	CASSLRWLAGALTYEQYF	TGTGCCAGCAGTTTACGGTGGCTAGCGGGAGCCCTAACCTACGAGCAGTACTTC
TRBV11-2	NA	TRBJ2-7	NA	CASSLKGVLSLSYEQYF	TGTGCCAGCAGCTTAAAGGGGGTACTTTCCCTCTCCTACGAGCAGTACTTC
TRBV19	TRBD2	TRBJ2-5	NA	CASSIGGLAGQETQYF	TGTGCCAGTAGTATAGGAGGGCTAGCGGGCCAAGAGACCCAGTACTTC
TRBV2	TRBD2	TRBJ2-4	NA	CASRVGLAGGKNIQYF	TGTGCCAGCAGGGTAGGACTAGCGGGGGGCAAAAACATTCAGTACTTC
TRBV13	NA	TRBJ2-5	NA	CASSTDTPETQYF	TGTGCCAGCAGCACAGACACCCCAGAGACCCAGTACTTC
TRBV9	NA	TRBJ2-1	NA	CASSPRLPGNEQFF	TGTGCCAGCAGCCCAAGACTCCCGGGCAATGAGCAGTTCTTC
TRBV18	NA	TRBJ1-1	NA	CASSEFEGENTEAFF	TGTGCCAGCTCCGAATTCGAGGGTGAGAACACTGAAGCTTTCTTT
TRBV4-2	NA	TRBJ2-7	NA	CASSLLRESSYEQYF	TGTGCCAGCAGCCTACTACGGGAGAGCTCCTACGAGCAGTACTTC
TRBV5-1	TRBD1	TRBJ2-3	few	CASTRQGAGDTQYF	TGCGCCAGCACCCGACAGGGGGCAGGAGATACGCAGTATTTT
TRBV5-8	NA	TRBJ1-5	NA	CASSLIRGEYSNQPQHF	TGTGCCAGCAGCTTGATCAGGGGCGAATATAGCAATCAGCCCCAGCATTTT
TRBV4-2	NA	TRBJ2-1	NA	CASSQDLGQSSYNEQFF	TGTGCCAGCAGCCAAGATCTTGGGCAGAGCTCCTACAATGAGCAGTTCTTC
TRBV30	TRBD1	TRBJ1-2	NA	CAWSVKQGGYGYTF	TGTGCCTGGAGTGTAAAGCAGGGGGGATACGGCTACACCTTC
TRBV2	NA	TRBJ2-3	NA	CASSLTFTRSPGEVRTDTQYF	TGTGCCAGCAGTCTCACGTTCACCCGAAGCCCGGGGGAAGTCCGCACAGATACGCAGTATTTT
TRBV19	NA	TRBJ1-5	NA	CASRPRFETYSNQPQHF	TGTGCCAGCCGCCCAAGATTTGAAACTTATAGCAATCAGCCCCAGCATTTT